The 24 T cell receptor beta chains given below trace back to one sample, sequenced in a study of memory CD4+ T cells and cytomegalovirus serostatus. Libraries were prepared by immunoSEQ multiplex PCR; TCRdb keeps only in-frame clonotypes and omits some of them. The data show just under 65,000 clones, approximately 77% seen once. Single viable CD3+CD4+CD8-CD45RO+ cells were sorted as the memory CD4+ T cells. Material for sequencing was memory CD4+ T cells from blood. The receptors were sampled from an adult in good health and CMV-seronegative.

This sequence joins TRBV2 and TRBJ1-1; D is uncertain. Germline V gene lookup returns CDR1 SNHLY and CDR2 FYNNEI. The CDR3 loop spans 12 amino acids. Trimming shortened V by 6 bases and J by 6 bases, and 11 bases separated the two germline ends. DNA of the CDR3: TGTGCCAGCAGCGCAACACATCCTGAAGCTTTCTTT. Its translation: CASSATHPEAFF.

This clone was counted once. This chain connects TRBV30 to TRBJ2-3; 10 positions agree with TRBD2. CDR3 length: 16 residues. V lost 0 bases, J lost 2 bases, and 5 bases stayed unmatched. CDR1 is GTSNPN and CDR2 is SVGIG in the germline V gene (reference sequence). This CDR3 is CAWSVPSGGVTDTQYF. The DNA of the CDR3 is TGTGCCTGGAGTGTACCTAGCGGGGGAGTCACAGATACGCAGTATTTT. Filled out from reference TRBV30 and TRBJ2-3, the complete variable domain reads SQTIHQWPATLVQPVGSPLSLECTVEGTSNPNLYWYRQAAGRGLQLLFYSVGIGQISSEVPQNLSASRPQDRQFILSSKKLLLSDSGFYLCAWSVPSGGVTDTQYFGPGTRLTVL.

The rearrangement uses TRBV7-6 and TRBJ2-1; 16 nucleotides line up with TRBD2. Germline V gives CDR1 SGHVS, CDR2 FNYEAQ. The V gene end was trimmed by 0 bases and the J gene end by 0 bases; junction bases not matched to a gene: 11. The CDR3 totals 22 residues. CDR3 region: CASSLAWDGTSGRGSSYNEQFF. The CDR3 region has the DNA TGTGCCAGCAGCTTAGCGTGGGATGGGACTAGCGGGAGGGGGAGCTCCTACAATGAGCAGTTCTTC.

V is TRBV11-3 and J is TRBJ2-7; 8 bases are a match to TRBD1. V shed 5 bases and J 4 bases; nucleotides not matched to a gene: 4. The CDR3 has 13 residues. The germline gives CDR1 SGHNT, CDR2 YENEEA. CDR3 sequence: CASSAQGAYEQYF. The CDR3 DNA sequence: TGTGCCAGCAGCGCCCAGGGGGCTTACGAGCAGTACTTC.

The rearrangement uses TRBV4-3 and TRBJ1-4; 9 nucleotides line up with TRBD1. The germline V gene encodes CDR1 LGHNA and CDR2 YSLEER. The V segment lost 1 base and the J segment 4 bases; nucleotides outside the gene matches: 10. CDR3 length: 18 amino acids. The DNA of the CDR3 is TGCGCCAGCAGCCAAGCTTCAGGGACAGGGCAGAGTAATGAAAAACTGTTTTTT. Translated, it gives CASSQASGTGQSNEKLFF.

The rearrangement links TRBV2 to TRBJ2-3; 7 bases fit TRBD1. Germline V CDR1 and CDR2: SNHLY, FYNNEI. The trim removed 3 bases at V and 2 bases at J, leaving 11 bases unmatched. The CDR3 covers 17 residues. The CDR3 DNA sequence: TGTGCCAGCAGTGATGGTTTAAGGACAGGACTCACAGATACGCAGTATTTT. Translation gives CASSDGLRTGLTDTQYF.

The chain has TRBV5-1 and TRBJ1-2; D is perhaps TRBD1 (6 bases). Trimming removed 7 bases at V and 8 bases at J, with 21 bases between. The germline gives CDR1 SGHRS, CDR2 YFSETQ. The CDR3 has 14 amino acids. The CDR3 loop reads CASGTGSTLGGYTF. The CDR3 nucleotides read TGCGCCAGCGGAACAGGGAGCACCTTGGGAGGCTACACCTTC.

This rearrangement joins TRBV7-2 to TRBJ1-5; no definite D call. V was shortened by 5 bases and J by 6 bases, with 17 bases between the two germline ends. CDR1 SGHTA and CDR2 FQGNSA come from the germline V gene. The CDR3 has 15 amino acids. The CDR3 bases are TGTGCCAGCAGCCCTCTCATTGGGTCGGGTCAGCCCCAGCATTTT. Its translation: CASSPLIGSGQPQHF.

The chain joins TRBV7-6 to TRBJ1-2; the D gene is possibly TRBD1 (6 bases). V lost 4 bases, J lost 4 bases, and 16 bases lay in between. Germline V gives CDR1 SGHVS, CDR2 FNYEAQ. This CDR3 spans 15 amino acids. CDR3 in DNA: TGTGCCAGCAGCTCTGACCCCGGGACATCCTATGGCTACACCTTC. Translated: CASSSDPGTSYGYTF.

This sequence joins TRBV15 and TRBJ1-1, with 8 bases fitting TRBD1. Germline V lookup: CDR1 LNHNV, CDR2 YYDKDF (reference sequence). The CDR3 has 13 amino acids. V lost 8 bases, J lost 4 bases, and 6 bases stayed unmatched. The CDR3 sequence is CATRGQGGTEAFF. In DNA form, the CDR3 reads TGTGCCACCCGAGGACAGGGAGGCACTGAAGCTTTCTTT.

The chain couples TRBV11-2 to TRBJ1-5; a weak D match, TRBD1 (6 bases). This CDR3 is built from 14 residues. V was cut by 3 bases and J by 2 bases, with 8 bases left in between. The germline gives CDR1 SGHAT, CDR2 FQNNGV. The CDR3 bases are TGTGCCAGCAGCTTGGCAGGGGGCAATCAGCCCCAGCATTTT. Encoded protein: CASSLAGGNQPQHF.

J is TRBJ2-7 and V is TRBV29-1, with 8 bases matching TRBD1. Germline-derived CDR1 and CDR2 are SQVTM and ANQGSEA. CDR3 size: 12 residues. Trimming took 7 bases from V and 2 from J; bases not matched to a gene: 4. The CDR3 coding sequence is TGCAGCGCCCGGGACAGGACCTACGAGCAGTACTTC. It codes for CSARDRTYEQYF.

The chain employs TRBV7-9 and TRBJ1-3; tentatively, D is TRBD1 (6 bases). Germline CDR1 is SEHNR and CDR2 is FQNEAQ (reference sequence). The V end was cut by 1 base, the J end by 12 bases, with 13 bases between. The CDR3 runs 13 residues. This CDR3 is CASSLDGGDIIYF. As DNA, the CDR3 is TGTGCCAGCAGCTTAGATGGGGGCGATATCATATATTTT.

This clone is a singleton in its sample. V usage is TRBV6-6 and J usage is TRBJ1-2; TRBD1 matches 9 bases. With 4 bases clipped from V and 6 bases from J, the junction kept 0 bases outside the gene matches. Germline V gene lookup returns CDR1 MNHNY and CDR2 SVGAGI (reference sequence). The CDR3 runs 12 residues. The CDR3 bases are TGTGCCAGCAGTTGGACAGGGGATGGCTACACCTTC. Its protein is CASSWTGDGYTF.

The chain couples TRBV10-1 to TRBJ1-1; D gene unclear. Germline V lookup: CDR1 WNHNN, CDR2 SYGVQD (reference sequence). Trimming took off 5 bases at V and 1 base at J, with 8 bases between the two ends. The CDR3 is 13 amino acids. The CDR3 loop reads CASSSEKNTEAFF. The CDR3 nucleotides read TGCGCCAGCAGTTCCGAGAAGAACACTGAAGCTTTCTTT.

This clone came up a few times. This rearrangement joins TRBV2 to TRBJ2-3; 9 nucleotides line up with TRBD2. Germline CDR1 reads SNHLY; CDR2 reads FYNNEI. This CDR3 has 15 amino acids. V lost 3 bases and J lost 1; bases outside the gene matches: 2. CDR3 sequence reads: CASSDSGGGTDTQYF. The DNA of the CDR3 is TGTGCCAGCAGTGATAGCGGGGGAGGCACAGATACGCAGTATTTT.

The chain uses TRBV5-1 and TRBJ2-3, with 8 bases fitting TRBD2. CDR3 length: 15 amino acids. V lost 7 bases to trimming and J lost 2 bases; unmatched junction nucleotides: 9. Germline loops: CDR1 SGHRS, CDR2 YFSETQ. CDR3: CASFEVAGITDTQYF. The CDR3 bases are TGCGCCAGCTTTGAGGTAGCGGGGATCACAGATACGCAGTATTTT.

The chain recombines TRBV18 with TRBJ2-7; 9 nucleotides align to TRBD1. CDR1 KGHSH and CDR2 LQKENI come from the germline V gene. V shed 0 bases, J shed 6 bases, and the junction held 6 bases outside the gene matches. The CDR3 spans 15 residues. CDR3 DNA sequence: TGTGCCAGCTCACCACCTGGTACAGGGGGCGGCGAGCAGTACTTC. Amino acids: CASSPPGTGGGEQYF.

The chain uses TRBV5-1 and TRBJ2-7; TRBD2 might be the D (6 bases). The CDR3 runs to 16 residues. V lost 1 base to trimming and J lost 0 bases, with 14 bases between them. Germline assignment: CDR1 SGHRS and CDR2 YFSETQ. CDR3 nucleotide sequence: TGCGCCAGCAGCTTGTATGTCGGGAGAGGCTCCTACGAGCAGTACTTC. Its translation: CASSLYVGRGSYEQYF.

V usage is TRBV27 and J usage is TRBJ2-1, with 10 bases matching TRBD2. CDR3 length: 20 residues. J gave up 9 bases and V 2 bases, and 22 bases lay outside the gene matches. CDR1 and CDR2 (germline): MNHEY, SMNVEV (reference sequence). CDR3 in amino acids: CASSLPKASGRAVRGREQFF. The CDR3 DNA sequence: TGTGCCAGCAGTTTACCAAAGGCTAGCGGGAGAGCCGTTAGAGGTCGTGAGCAGTTCTTC.

J is TRBJ1-1 and V is TRBV15, with 10 bases identical to TRBD1. Looked up from germline, CDR1 is LNHNV and CDR2 is YYDKDF (reference sequence). The CDR3 sequence is 15 residues long. J lost 4 bases, V lost 0 bases, and 2 bases had no gene match. The DNA of the CDR3 is TGTGCCACCAGCAGAGATTGGGACAGGGGCACTGAAGCTTTCTTT. Its protein is CATSRDWDRGTEAFF.

The chain joins TRBV4-2 to TRBJ1-3; D ambiguous. The CDR3 consists of 15 residues. Trimming took off 0 bases at V and 8 bases at J, with 14 bases between the two ends. The germline gives CDR1 LGHNA, CDR2 YNFKEQ. In DNA form, the CDR3 reads TGTGCCAGCAGCCAAGATCAAAGCGTTCGTTACACCATATATTTT. Residues: CASSQDQSVRYTIYF.

V is TRBV4-2 and J is TRBJ2-2; the D is unclear. This CDR3 has 16 residues. CDR1 and CDR2 from the germline V gene are LGHNA and YNFKEQ. V gave up 0 bases and J gave up 4 bases, with 12 bases separating them. Here the CDR3 reads CASSQDPWGSTGELFF. DNA of the CDR3: TGTGCCAGCAGCCAAGATCCTTGGGGATCCACCGGGGAGCTGTTTTTT.

This clone was observed once. The chain is built from TRBV7-9 and TRBJ2-7, with D possibly matching TRBD1 (6 bases). The CDR3 spans 12 residues. V lost 8 bases, J lost 3 bases, and 11 bases lay in between. Per the germline V gene, CDR1 is SEHNR and CDR2 is FQNEAQ (reference sequence). CDR3 loop: CASVDRYYEQYF. The CDR3 bases are TGTGCCAGCGTCGACAGGTACTACGAGCAGTACTTC.